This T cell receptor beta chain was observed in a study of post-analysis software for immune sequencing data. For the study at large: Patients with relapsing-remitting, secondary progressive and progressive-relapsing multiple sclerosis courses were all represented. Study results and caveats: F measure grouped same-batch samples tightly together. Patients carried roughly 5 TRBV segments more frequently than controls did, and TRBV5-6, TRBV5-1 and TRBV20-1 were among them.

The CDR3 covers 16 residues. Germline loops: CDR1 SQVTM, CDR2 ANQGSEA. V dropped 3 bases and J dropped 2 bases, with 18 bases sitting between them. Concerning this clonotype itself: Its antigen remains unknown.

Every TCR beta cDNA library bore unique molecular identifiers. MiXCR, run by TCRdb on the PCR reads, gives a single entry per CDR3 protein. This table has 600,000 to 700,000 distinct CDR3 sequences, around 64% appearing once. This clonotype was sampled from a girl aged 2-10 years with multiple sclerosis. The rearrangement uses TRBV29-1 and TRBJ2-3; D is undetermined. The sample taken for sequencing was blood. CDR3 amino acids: CSVDGLAGTFTDTQYF. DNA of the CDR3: TGCAGCGTTGACGGGTTAGCAGGAACCTTCACAGATACGCAGTATTTT.